This TCR beta chain was identified in a study of cytomegalovirus exposure and HLA in healthy donors. The wider study: A subsequent analysis reported that the 95 to 150 validation repertoires were produced on the same platform that had also been used for the roughly 700 first-cohort repertoires. Study-wide points: A later analysis found first-cohort TCR clusters tended to co-occur in the 120 validation repertoires.

Generated by immunoSEQ multiplex PCR, the TCRdb table keeps only in-frame clones and is missing some. The sample consists of about 49,000 clones, around 94% of them appearing once. To note about this clone: The antigen is undetermined.

The CDR3 spans 13 residues. Germline V gene sequence: CDR1 SQVTM, CDR2 ANQGSEA. Trimming removed 5 bases at V and 4 bases at J, with 14 bases between. It was the approximately 120-subject validation cohort, separate from the roughly 700-subject first cohort, to which the donors belonged. The sequence was obtained from a woman aged 18-35 years in good health and CMV-seropositive. The sample was PBMCs. V is TRBV29-1 and J is TRBJ1-2; D ambiguous. This chain's CDR3 is CSVFDGLFYGYTF. The CDR3 DNA is TGCAGCGTTTTTGACGGACTATTCTATGGCTACACCTTC. Full variable domain (outside the CDR3, taken from reference TRBV29-1 and TRBJ1-2): SAVISQKPSRDICQRGTSLTIQCQVDSQVTMMFWYRQQPGQSLTLIATANQGSEATYESGFVIDKFPISRPNLTFSTLTVSNMSPEDSSIYLCSVFDGLFYGYTFGSGTRLTVV.